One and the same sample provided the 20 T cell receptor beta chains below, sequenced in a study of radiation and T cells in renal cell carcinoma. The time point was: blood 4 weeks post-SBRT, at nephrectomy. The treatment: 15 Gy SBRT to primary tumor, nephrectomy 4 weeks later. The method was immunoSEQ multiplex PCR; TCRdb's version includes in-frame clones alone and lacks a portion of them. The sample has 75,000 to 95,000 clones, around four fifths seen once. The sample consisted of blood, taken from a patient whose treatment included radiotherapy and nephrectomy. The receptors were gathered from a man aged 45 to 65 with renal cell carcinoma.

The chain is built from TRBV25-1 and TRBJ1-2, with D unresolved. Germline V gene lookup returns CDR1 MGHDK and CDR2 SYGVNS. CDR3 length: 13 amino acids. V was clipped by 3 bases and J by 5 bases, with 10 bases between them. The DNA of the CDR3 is TGTGCCAGCAGTGACACCCTGGGGTATGGCTACACCTTC. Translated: CASSDTLGYGYTF.

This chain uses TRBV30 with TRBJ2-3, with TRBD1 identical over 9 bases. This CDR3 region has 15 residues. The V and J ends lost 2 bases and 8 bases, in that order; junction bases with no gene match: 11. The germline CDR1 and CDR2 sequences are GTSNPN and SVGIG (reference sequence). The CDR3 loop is CAWSNPQGARGTQYF. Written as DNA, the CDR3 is TGTGCCTGGAGTAACCCACAGGGGGCTAGGGGTACGCAGTATTTT.

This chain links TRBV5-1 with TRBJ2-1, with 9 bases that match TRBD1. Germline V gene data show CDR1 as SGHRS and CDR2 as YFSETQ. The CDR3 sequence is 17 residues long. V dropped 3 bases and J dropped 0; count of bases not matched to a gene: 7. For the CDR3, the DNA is TGCGCCAGCAGCTGGACAGGGGCCGCGAGCTCCTACAATGAGCAGTTCTTC. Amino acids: CASSWTGAASSYNEQFF.

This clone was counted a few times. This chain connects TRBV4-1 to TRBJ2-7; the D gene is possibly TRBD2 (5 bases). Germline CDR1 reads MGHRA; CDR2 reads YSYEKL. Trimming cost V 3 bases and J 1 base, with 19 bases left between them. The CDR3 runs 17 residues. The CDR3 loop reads CASSHAFGGRQSYEQYF. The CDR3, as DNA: TGCGCCAGCAGCCATGCCTTCGGAGGCCGACAATCCTACGAGCAGTACTTC.

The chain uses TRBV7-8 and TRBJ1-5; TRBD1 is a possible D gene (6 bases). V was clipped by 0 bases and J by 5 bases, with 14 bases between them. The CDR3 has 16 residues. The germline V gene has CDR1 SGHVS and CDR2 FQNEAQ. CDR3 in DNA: TGTGCCAGCAGCTTAGCGGGAACGAGGGGGGATCAGCCCCAGCATTTT. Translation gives CASSLAGTRGDQPQHF.

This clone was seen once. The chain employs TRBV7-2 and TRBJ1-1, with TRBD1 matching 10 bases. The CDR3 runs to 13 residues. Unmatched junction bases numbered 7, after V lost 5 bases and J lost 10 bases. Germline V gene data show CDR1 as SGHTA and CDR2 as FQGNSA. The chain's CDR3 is CASSNPGQGGAFF. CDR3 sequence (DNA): TGTGCCAGCAGCAACCCTGGACAGGGGGGAGCTTTCTTT.

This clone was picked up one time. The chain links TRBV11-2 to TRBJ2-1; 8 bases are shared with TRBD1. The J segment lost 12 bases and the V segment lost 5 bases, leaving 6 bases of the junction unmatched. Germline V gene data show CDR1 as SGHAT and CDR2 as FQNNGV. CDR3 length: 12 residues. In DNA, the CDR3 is TGTGCCAGCAGCCCCCGGACAGGGTTGCAGTTCTTC. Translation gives CASSPRTGLQFF. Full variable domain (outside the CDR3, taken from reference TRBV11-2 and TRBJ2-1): EAGVAQSPRYKIIEKRQSVAFWCNPISGHATLYWYQQILGQGPKLLIQFQNNGVVDDSQLPKDRFSAERLKGVDSTLKIQPAKLEDSAVYLCASSPRTGLQFFGPGTRLTVL.

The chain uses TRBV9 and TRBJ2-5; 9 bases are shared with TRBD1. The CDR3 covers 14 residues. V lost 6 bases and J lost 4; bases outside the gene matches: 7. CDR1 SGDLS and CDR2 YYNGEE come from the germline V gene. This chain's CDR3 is CASNLQGAGETQYF. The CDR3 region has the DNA TGTGCCAGCAACCTACAGGGGGCAGGAGAGACCCAGTACTTC.

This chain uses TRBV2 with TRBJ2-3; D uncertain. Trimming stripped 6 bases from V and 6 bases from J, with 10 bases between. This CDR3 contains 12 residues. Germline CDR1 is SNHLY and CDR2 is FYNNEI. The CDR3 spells CASRDPTDTQYF. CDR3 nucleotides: TGTGCCAGCAGGGATCCCACGGATACGCAGTATTTT.

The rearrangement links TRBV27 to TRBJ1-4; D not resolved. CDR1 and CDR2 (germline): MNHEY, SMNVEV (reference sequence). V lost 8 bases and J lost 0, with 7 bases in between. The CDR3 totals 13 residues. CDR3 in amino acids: CASRRATNEKLFF. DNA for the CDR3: TGTGCCAGCCGGAGGGCAACTAATGAAAAACTGTTTTTT. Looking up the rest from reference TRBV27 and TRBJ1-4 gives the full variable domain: EAQVTQNPRYLITVTGKKLTVTCSQNMNHEYMSWYRQDPGLGLRQIYYSMNVEVTDKGDVPEGYKVSRKEKRNFPLILESPSPNQTSLYFCASRRATNEKLFFGSGTQLSVL.

CDR3 sequence: CASSLAGVNEKLFF. The DNA for the CDR3 is TGTGCCAGCAGCTTAGCCGGGGTGAATGAAAAACTGTTTTTT. V usage is TRBV7-2 and J usage is TRBJ1-4; D remains unclear. Germline lookup yields CDR1 SGHTA and CDR2 FQGNSA. V was shortened by 0 bases and J by 5 bases, with 7 bases between the two germline ends. The CDR3 loop spans 14 amino acids.

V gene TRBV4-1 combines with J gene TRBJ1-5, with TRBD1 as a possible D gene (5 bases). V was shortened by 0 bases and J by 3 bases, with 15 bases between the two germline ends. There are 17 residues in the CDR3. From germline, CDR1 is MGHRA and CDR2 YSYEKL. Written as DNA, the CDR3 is TGCGCCAGCAGCCAAGATGTAGACAGTTCTTTCAATCAGCCCCAGCATTTT. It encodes CASSQDVDSSFNQPQHF.

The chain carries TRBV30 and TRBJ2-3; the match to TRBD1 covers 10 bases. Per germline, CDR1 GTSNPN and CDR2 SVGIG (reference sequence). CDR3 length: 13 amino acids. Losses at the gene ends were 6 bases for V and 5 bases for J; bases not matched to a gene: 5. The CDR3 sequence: CACRQGAIDTQYF. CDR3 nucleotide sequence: TGTGCCTGCAGACAGGGGGCAATAGATACGCAGTATTTT.

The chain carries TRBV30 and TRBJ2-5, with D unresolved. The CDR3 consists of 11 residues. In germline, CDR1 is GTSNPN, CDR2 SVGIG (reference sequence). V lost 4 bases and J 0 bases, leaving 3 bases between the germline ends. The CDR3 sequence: CAWTDQETQYF. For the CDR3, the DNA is TGTGCCTGGACGGACCAAGAGACCCAGTACTTC.

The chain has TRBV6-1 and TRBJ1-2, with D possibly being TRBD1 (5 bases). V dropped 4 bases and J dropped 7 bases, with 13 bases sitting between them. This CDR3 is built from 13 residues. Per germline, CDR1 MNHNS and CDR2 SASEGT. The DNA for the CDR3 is TGTGCCAGCAGTGTAGTCAGGGAGGGTGGCTACACCTTC. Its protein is CASSVVREGGYTF.

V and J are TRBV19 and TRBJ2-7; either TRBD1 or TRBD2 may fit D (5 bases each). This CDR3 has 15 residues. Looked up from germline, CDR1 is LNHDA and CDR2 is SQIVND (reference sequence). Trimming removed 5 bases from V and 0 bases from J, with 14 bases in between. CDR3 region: CASSAGTESSYEQYF. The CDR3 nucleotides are TGTGCCAGTAGTGCCGGGACCGAGAGCTCCTACGAGCAGTACTTC.

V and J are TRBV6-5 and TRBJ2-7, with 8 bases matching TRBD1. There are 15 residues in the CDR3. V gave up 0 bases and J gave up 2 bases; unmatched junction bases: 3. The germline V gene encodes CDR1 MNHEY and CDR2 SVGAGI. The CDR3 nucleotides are TGTGCCAGCAGTTACTCGCTACAGGGGGCCTACGAGCAGTACTTC. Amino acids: CASSYSLQGAYEQYF.

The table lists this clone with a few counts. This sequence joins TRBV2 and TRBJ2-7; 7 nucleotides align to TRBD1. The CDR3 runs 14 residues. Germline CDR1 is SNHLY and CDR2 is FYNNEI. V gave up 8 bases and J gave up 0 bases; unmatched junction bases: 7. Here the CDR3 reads CASRVQGNSYEQYF. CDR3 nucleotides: TGTGCCAGCCGGGTACAGGGGAACTCCTACGAGCAGTACTTC.

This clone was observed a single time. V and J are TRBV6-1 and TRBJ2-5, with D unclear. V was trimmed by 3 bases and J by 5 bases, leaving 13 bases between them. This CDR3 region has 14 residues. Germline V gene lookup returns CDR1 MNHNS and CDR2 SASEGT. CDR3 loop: CASSDRSLGETQYF. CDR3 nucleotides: TGTGCCAGCAGTGACAGGTCGCTCGGTGAGACCCAGTACTTC.

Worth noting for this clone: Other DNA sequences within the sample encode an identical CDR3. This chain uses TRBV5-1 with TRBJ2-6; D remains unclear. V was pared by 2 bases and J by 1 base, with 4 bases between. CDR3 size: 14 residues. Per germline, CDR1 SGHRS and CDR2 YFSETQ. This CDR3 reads CASSFGSGANVLTF. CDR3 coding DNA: TGCGCCAGCAGCTTCGGTTCTGGGGCCAACGTCCTGACTTTC.